Shown below are 7 T cell receptor beta chains from a single sample sequenced in a study of blood T cell repertoires in COVID-19. TCRdb's table, derived via immunoSEQ multiplex PCR, lists solely in-frame clones and lacks some. Of approximately 300,000 clones in the sample, about 85% were seen once. Specimen: PBMCs or T cells enriched from blood (not recorded which). The receptors stem from a woman aged 25 to 39 who had been exposed to COVID-19.

The rearrangement links TRBV5-1 to TRBJ1-1; D is unresolved. The CDR3 sequence is 13 residues long. In germline, CDR1 is SGHRS, CDR2 YFSETQ. Trimming took off 5 bases at V and 7 bases at J, with 15 bases between the two ends. CDR3 protein: CASSNPMSYEAFF. In DNA, the CDR3 is TGCGCCAGCAGTAATCCTATGTCGTATGAAGCTTTCTTT. Combining the CDR3 with reference TRBV5-1 and TRBJ1-1 gives the whole variable domain KAGVTQTPRYLIKTRGQQVTLSCSPISGHRSVSWYQQTPGQGLQFLFEYFSETQRNKGNFPGRFSGRQFSNSRSEMNVSTLELGDSALYLCASSNPMSYEAFFGQGTRLTVV.

This sequence joins TRBV9 and TRBJ1-6, with TRBD1 identical over 8 bases. This CDR3 is built from 15 residues. V was pared by 4 bases and J by 8 bases, with 8 bases of the junction left unmatched. Germline V gene sequence: CDR1 SGDLS, CDR2 YYNGEE. CDR3 residues: CASSPRGQGDSPLHF. The CDR3 nucleotides are TGTGCCAGCAGCCCCCGCGGACAGGGTGATTCACCCCTCCACTTT.

The genes are TRBV7-6 and TRBJ2-7, with TRBD2 identical over 11 bases. The V gene's germline CDR1 is SGHVS and CDR2 FNYEAQ. This CDR3 has 17 amino acids. V trimming: 5 bases; J trimming: 3 bases; junction bases outside the gene matches: 12. This CDR3 is CASSIGPLAGGIYEQYF. The DNA of the CDR3 is TGTGCCAGCAGCATAGGGCCCCTAGCGGGAGGAATCTACGAGCAGTACTTC.

This clone has only one observation. The CDR3 region is CAWSAGGEQPQHF. The CDR3 DNA follows: TGTGCCTGGTCTGCGGGGGGAGAACAGCCCCAGCATTTT. The J gene is TRBJ1-5, the V gene TRBV30, with a possible D match to TRBD1 (5 bases). This CDR3 comprises 13 residues. Trimming shortened V by 5 bases and J by 7 bases, and 15 bases separated the two germline ends. Germline lookup yields CDR1 GTSNPN and CDR2 SVGIG (reference sequence).

V usage is TRBV7-2 and J usage is TRBJ1-6; D may be TRBD1 (6 bases). V was pared by 5 bases and J by 6 bases, with 14 bases between. The CDR3 sequence is 15 residues long. CDR1 SGHTA and CDR2 FQGNSA come from the germline V gene. CDR3 in DNA: TGTGCCAGCAGCCGGGCGGACAGCCTTAATTCACCCCTCCACTTT. As protein: CASSRADSLNSPLHF. The whole variable domain, remainder taken from reference TRBV7-2 and TRBJ1-6, is GAGVSQSPSNKVTEKGKDVELRCDPISGHTALYWYRQSLGQGLEFLIYFQGNSAPDKSGLPSDRFSAERTGGSVSTLTIQRTQQEDSAVYLCASSRADSLNSPLHFGNGTRLTVT.

This chain links TRBV16 with TRBJ1-3; a possible D gene is TRBD1 (6 bases). Germline CDR1 KGHSY, CDR2 FQNENV. CDR3 length equals 15 residues. Trimming removed 4 bases from V and 0 bases from J, with 10 bases in between. The chain's CDR3 is CASSRTGNSGNTIYF. The DNA of the CDR3 is TGTGCCAGCAGCCGTACAGGGAACTCTGGAAACACCATATATTTT.

This sequence joins TRBV5-1 and TRBJ2-1, with 11 bases fitting TRBD1. Germline CDR1 SGHRS, CDR2 YFSETQ. V dropped 4 bases and J dropped 7; count of bases not matched to a gene: 4. The CDR3 consists of 14 residues. The CDR3 is CASSRGQGVNEQFF. The CDR3 region has the DNA TGCGCCAGCAGCCGGGGACAGGGGGTGAATGAGCAGTTCTTC.